This TCR beta chain was captured in a study of glioma-infiltrating T cells after dendritic cell vaccination. In the study overall: Autologous tumor lysate was loaded overnight onto monocyte-derived dendritic cells grown about seven days with IL-4 and GM-CSF.

Germline CDR1 is MNHEY and CDR2 is SMNVEV (reference sequence). The CDR3 totals 14 residues. Trimming removed 0 bases from V and 9 bases from J, with 12 bases in between. Here immunoSEQ multiplex PCR was the method, and the copy in TCRdb shows in-frame clones only, minus some. The sample lists 99,000 or so clones, around 90% seen once, with more than 2.5% in the top ten. The time point here: after dendritic cell vaccination, including at tumor progression/relapse. The receptor comes from a human donor with glioblastoma. Sample: blood, taken after dendritic cell vaccination. The gene calls are TRBV27 and TRBJ2-1; perhaps TRBD2 as D (7 bases). In DNA, the CDR3 is TGTGCCAGCAGTTTATCCGGGGGGCCTTTTGAGCAGTTCTTC. Translated: CASSLSGGPFEQFF.